This record covers a single T cell receptor (beta chain). Its specificity is unknown. Total RNA, at least 5.5 micrograms per sample, was extracted from PBMCs. The second PCR ran about 6 to 12 cycles with a sample-barcoded 5' primer and J-beta primers. TCRdb re-derived calls from the 5' RACE reads in MiXCR, one entry per CDR3 protein. The sample has around 1.5 million distinct CDR3 sequences, roughly 40% seen once; the top ten hold roughly 7.9%. The V gene lost 5 bases and the J gene lost 5 bases, with 12 bases spanning the gap. Looked up from germline, CDR1 is SGHTA and CDR2 is FQGNSA. The CDR3 covers 13 residues. This sample is part of a study of blood T cells in healthy people across ages. The study, taken as a whole, reports: The study found more naive CD4+ cells and higher diversity in long-lived than aged donors. No conclusive comparison of naive versus antigen-experienced cells was possible with unsorted PBMCs.

The receptor was derived from a woman aged 18-29 years in good health. Sequencing used blood. V usage is TRBV7-2 and J usage is TRBJ2-5, with a possible D match to TRBD1 (6 bases). The DNA for the CDR3 is TGTGCCAGCAGCCGGACAGAAGTGGAGACCCAGTACTTC. Its translation is CASSRTEVETQYF.